This T cell receptor beta chain was found in a study of T cells expressing NK-cell markers. Study summary: Each TCR beta repertoire originated in sorted T cells that were CD3+CD56+NKG2C+, CD3+CD56+NKG2C- or CD3+CD56-NKG2C+. Study-wide results and caveats: The dominant NKG2C+ clonotypes represented about 1.0-7.0% of CD8+ T cells in six donors.

Looked up from germline, CDR1 is MNHEY and CDR2 is SMNVEV (reference sequence). This CDR3 has 14 residues. TCRdb reprocessed the 5' RACE reads, with one entry per CDR3 protein and no DNA. The sample's table shows about 160,000 distinct CDR3 sequences. With regard to this clonotype: Its antigen is not identified.

This TCR came from a man aged 18 to 70 in good health. Material for sequencing was blood T cells: a sorted CD56 or NKG2C T cell subset, CD4+ or CD8+ T cells, or bulk PBMC T cells (not recorded which). The rearrangement links TRBV27 to TRBJ2-1; TCRdb designates TRBD2, a call that cannot be tested without DNA. The CDR3 sequence is CATRGLAVYNEQFF.